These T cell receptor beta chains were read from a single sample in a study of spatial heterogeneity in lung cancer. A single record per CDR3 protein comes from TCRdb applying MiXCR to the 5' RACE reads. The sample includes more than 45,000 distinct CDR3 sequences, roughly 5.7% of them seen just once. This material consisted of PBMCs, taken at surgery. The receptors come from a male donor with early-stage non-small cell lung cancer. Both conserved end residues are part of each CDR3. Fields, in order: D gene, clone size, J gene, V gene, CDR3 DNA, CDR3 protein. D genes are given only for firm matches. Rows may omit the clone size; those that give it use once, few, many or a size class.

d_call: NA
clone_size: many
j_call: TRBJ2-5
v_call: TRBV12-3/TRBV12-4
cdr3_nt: TGTGCCAGCAGGAGGGGAGAGACCCAGTACTTC
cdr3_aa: CASRRGETQYF

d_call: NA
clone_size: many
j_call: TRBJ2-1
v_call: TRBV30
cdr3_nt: TGTGCCTGGAAACAGCGGTATGAGCAGTTCTTC
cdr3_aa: CAWKQRYEQFF

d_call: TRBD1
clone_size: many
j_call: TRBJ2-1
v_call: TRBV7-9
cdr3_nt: TGTGCCAGCAGCGGGACAGCTGAGCAGTTCTTC
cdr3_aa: CASSGTAEQFF

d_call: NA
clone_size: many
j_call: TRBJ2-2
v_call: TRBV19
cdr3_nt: TGTGCCAGTAGTATCCGACTGGACATGTATGGCGGGGAGCTGTTTTTT
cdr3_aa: CASSIRLDMYGGELFF

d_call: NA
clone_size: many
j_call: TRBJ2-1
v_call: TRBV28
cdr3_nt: TGTGCCAGCAGAACGCCGGGACTTGAGCAGTTCTTC
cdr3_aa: CASRTPGLEQFF

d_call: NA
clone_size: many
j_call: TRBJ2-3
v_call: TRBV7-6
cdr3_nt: TGTGCCAGCAGCTTAATAGCCCCCGATACGCAGTATTTT
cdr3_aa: CASSLIAPDTQYF

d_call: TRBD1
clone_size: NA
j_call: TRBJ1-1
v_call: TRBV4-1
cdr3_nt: TGCGCCAGCAGCCAAGACGACAGGGGATATACTGAAGCTTTCTTT
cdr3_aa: CASSQDDRGYTEAFF

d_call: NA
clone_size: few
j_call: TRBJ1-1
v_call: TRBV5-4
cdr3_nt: TGTGCCAGCAGCCTACCCCAGTCTGAAGCTTTCTTT
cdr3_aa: CASSLPQSEAFF

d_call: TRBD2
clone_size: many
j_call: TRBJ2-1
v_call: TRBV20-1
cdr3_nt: TGCAGTGCTAGAGATGTTAGCGGGGTGGATGAGCAGTTCTTC
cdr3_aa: CSARDVSGVDEQFF

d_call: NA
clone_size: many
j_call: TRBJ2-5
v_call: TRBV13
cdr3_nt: TGTGCCAGCAGCTTAGGACAGACTAAAGAGACCCAGTACTTC
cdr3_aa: CASSLGQTKETQYF

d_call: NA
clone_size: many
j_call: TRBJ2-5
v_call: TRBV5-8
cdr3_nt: TGTGCCAGCAGCTGGGACCTAGCCGGGCAGAAAGAGACCCAGTACTTC
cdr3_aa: CASSWDLAGQKETQYF

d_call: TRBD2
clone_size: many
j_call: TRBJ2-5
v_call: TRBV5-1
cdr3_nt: TGCGCCAGCAGTCCTAGCGGGAGGCGAGAGACCCAGTACTTC
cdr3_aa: CASSPSGRRETQYF

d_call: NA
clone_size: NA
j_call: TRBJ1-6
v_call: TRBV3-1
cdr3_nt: TGTGCCAGCAGCCAAGGTGGAGCGGGCTCACCCCTCCACTTT
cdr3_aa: CASSQGGAGSPLHF

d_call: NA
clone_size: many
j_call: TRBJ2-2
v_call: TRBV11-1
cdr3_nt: TGTGCCAGCAGCCCTGGGCCGAACACCGGGGAGCTGTTTTTT
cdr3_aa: CASSPGPNTGELFF

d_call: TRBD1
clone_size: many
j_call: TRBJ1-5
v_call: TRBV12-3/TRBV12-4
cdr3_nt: TGTGCCAGCAGTGGCCTACAGGGGAACAATCAGCCCCAGCATTTT
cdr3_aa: CASSGLQGNNQPQHF

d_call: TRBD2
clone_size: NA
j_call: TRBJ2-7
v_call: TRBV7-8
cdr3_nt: TGTGCCAGCAGCTTCAACCGACTAGCGTCGGGGGAGCAGTACTTC
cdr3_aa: CASSFNRLASGEQYF

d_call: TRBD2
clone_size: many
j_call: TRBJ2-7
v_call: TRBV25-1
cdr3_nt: TGTGCCACCGGGACTAGCGGGAGCTCCTACGAGCAGTACTTC
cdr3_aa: CATGTSGSSYEQYF

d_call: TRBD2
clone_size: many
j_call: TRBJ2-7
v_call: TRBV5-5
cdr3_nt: TGTGCCAGCAGCCCTCCGTCGGGGGGAGAGCAGTACTTC
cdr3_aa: CASSPPSGGEQYF

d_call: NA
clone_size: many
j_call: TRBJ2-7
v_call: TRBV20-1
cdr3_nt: TGCAGTGCTGGGTCCAGGGTCTACGAGCAGTACTTC
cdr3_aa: CSAGSRVYEQYF

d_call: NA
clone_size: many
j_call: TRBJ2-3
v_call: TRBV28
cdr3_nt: TGTGCCAGCAGTTCCACTTCTAGCGCTAGCACAGATACGCAGTATTTT
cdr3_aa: CASSSTSSASTDTQYF

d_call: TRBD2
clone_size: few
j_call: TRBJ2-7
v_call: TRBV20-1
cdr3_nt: TGCAGTGCTAGGGCCCCGACTAGCGGGAGACACGAGCAGTACTTC
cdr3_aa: CSARAPTSGRHEQYF

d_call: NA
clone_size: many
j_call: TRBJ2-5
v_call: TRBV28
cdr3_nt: TGTGCCAGCAGTTTTCTCGAGGGTTACCAAGAGACCCAGTACTTC
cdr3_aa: CASSFLEGYQETQYF

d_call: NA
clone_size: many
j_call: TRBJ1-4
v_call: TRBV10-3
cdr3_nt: TGTGCCATCTCGGATGGGTCAGGTGAAAAACTGTTTTTT
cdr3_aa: CAISDGSGEKLFF

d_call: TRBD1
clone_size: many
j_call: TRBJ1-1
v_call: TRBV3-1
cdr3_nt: TGTGCCAGCAGCCAACCATGGGGACAGGGCCCCACTGAAGCTTTCTTT
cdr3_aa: CASSQPWGQGPTEAFF

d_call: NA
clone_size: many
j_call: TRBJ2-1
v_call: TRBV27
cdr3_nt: TGTGCCAGCAGTTTTTCGGGGTGGAGTGAGCAGTTCTTC
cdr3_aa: CASSFSGWSEQFF

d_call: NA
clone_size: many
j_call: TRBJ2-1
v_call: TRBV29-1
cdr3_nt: TGCAGCGTTGGCAGGGACGGAACGTACAATGAGCAGTTCTTC
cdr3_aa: CSVGRDGTYNEQFF

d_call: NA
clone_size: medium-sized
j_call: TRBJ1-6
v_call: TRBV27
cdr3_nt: TGTGCCAGCAGTTTACAGAATTCACCCCTCCACTTT
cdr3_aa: CASSLQNSPLHF

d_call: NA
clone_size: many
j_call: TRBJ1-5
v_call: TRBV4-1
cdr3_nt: TGCGCCAGCAGCCAAGTTCAGAGCAATCAGCCCCAGCATTTT
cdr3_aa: CASSQVQSNQPQHF

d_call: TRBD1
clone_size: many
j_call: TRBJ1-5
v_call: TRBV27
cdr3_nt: TGTGCCAGCAGTTTATCGAACACAGGGGGTCAGCCCCAGCATTTT
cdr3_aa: CASSLSNTGGQPQHF

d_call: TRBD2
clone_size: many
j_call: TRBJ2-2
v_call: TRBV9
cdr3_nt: TGTGCCAGCAGCCGCCATACCACTAGCGGGGGTACGAAAACCGGGGAGCCGTTTTTT
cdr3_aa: CASSRHTTSGGTKTGEPFF

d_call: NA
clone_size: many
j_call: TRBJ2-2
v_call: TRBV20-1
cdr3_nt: TGCAGTGCTAGGGACTACAGGACCGGGGAGCTGTTTTTT
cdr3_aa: CSARDYRTGELFF

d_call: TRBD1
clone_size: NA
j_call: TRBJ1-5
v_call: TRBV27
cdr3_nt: TGTGCCAGCGGGACAGATAGCAATCAGCCCCAGCATTTT
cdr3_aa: CASGTDSNQPQHF

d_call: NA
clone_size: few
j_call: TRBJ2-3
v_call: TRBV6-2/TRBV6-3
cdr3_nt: TGTGCCACCATCGTGTCGGGAGTCCCAGATACGCAGTATTTT
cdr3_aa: CATIVSGVPDTQYF

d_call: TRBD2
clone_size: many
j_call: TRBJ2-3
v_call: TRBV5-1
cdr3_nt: TGCGCCAGCAGCTCCGGACTAGACACAGATACGCAGTATTTT
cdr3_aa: CASSSGLDTDTQYF

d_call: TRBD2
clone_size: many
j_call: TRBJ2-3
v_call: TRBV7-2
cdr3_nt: TGTGCCAGCAGCGCTAGCGGGAGGATAGATACGCAGTATTTT
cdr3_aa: CASSASGRIDTQYF

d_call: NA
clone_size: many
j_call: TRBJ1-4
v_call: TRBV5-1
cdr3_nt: TGCGCCAGCAGCCCTACCGGGACCGAAAATGAAAAACTGTTTTTT
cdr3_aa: CASSPTGTENEKLFF

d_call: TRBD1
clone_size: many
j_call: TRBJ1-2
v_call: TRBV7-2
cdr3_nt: TGTGCCAGCAGCTTAGCGGTGACAGGGGGCAGTTCGGGCTATGGCTACACCTTC
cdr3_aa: CASSLAVTGGSSGYGYTF

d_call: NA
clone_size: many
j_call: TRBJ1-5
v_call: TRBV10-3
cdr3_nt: TGTGCCATCAGGGACAGCAATCAGCCCCAGCATTTT
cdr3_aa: CAIRDSNQPQHF

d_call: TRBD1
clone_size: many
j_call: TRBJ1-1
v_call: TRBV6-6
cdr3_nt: TGTGCCAGCAGTTACAGGCAGGGGGACACTGAAGCTTTCTTT
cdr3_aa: CASSYRQGDTEAFF

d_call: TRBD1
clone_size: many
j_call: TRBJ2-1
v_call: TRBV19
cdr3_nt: TGTGCCAGTAGTATGATCTTTAGGACAGGCTCCTACAATGAGCAGTTCTTC
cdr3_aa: CASSMIFRTGSYNEQFF

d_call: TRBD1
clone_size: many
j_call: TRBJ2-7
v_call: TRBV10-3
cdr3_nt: TGTGCCATCAGTCGGGACAGTAGGTACGAGCAGTACTTC
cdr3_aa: CAISRDSRYEQYF

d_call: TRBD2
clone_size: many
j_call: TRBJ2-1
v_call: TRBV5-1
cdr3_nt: TGCGCCAGCAGCTCCGGACTAGCCCACAATGAGCAGTTCTTC
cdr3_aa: CASSSGLAHNEQFF

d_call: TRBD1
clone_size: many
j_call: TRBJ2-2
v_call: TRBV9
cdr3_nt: TGTGCCAGCAGCCCTCGAGGGGGCGGGAACACCGGGGAGCTGTTTTTT
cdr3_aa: CASSPRGGGNTGELFF

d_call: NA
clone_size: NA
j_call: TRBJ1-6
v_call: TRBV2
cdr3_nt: TGTGCCAGCAGTGTGGACAGTAGTTATAATTCACCCCTCCACTTT
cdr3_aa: CASSVDSSYNSPLHF

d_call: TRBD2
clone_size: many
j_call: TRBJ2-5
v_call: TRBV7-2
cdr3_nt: TGTGCCAGCAGCTCCCCTATGGGGACTAGTTGGGAAGAGACCCAGTACTTC
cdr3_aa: CASSSPMGTSWEETQYF

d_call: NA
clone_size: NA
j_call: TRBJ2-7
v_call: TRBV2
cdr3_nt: TGTGCCAGTATGGGGGCCTACGAGCAGTACTTC
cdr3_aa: CASMGAYEQYF

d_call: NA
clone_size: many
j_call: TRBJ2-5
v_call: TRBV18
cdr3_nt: TGTGCCAGCTCACCATTCCGGGACGAAGAGACCCAGTACTTC
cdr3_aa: CASSPFRDEETQYF

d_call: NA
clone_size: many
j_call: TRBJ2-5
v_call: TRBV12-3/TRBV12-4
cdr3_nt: TGTGCCAGTACTATCGGCGGGGACGGTAAAGAGACCCAGTACTTC
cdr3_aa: CASTIGGDGKETQYF

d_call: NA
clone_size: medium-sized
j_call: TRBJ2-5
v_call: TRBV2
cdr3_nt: TGTGCCAGCAGTGAAGGCGGGCAGTACCAAGAGACCCAGTACTTC
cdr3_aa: CASSEGGQYQETQYF

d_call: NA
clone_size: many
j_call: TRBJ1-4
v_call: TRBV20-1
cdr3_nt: TGCAGTGCTAGTTTTCCGCAGGGTCGAGCAACTAATGAAAAACTGTTTTTT
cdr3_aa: CSASFPQGRATNEKLFF

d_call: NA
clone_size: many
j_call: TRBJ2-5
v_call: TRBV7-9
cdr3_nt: TGTGCCAGCAGCTTAGTAGGGAGTGAGACCCAGTACTTC
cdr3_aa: CASSLVGSETQYF

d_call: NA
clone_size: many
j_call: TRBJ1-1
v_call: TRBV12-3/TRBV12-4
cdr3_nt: TGTGCCAGCAGTTTAGGAGGGAGCGGGAACACTGAAGCTTTCTTT
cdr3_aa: CASSLGGSGNTEAFF

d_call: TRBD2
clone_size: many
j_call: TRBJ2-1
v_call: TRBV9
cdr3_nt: TGTGCCAGCAGCGTAGATAGTAGCGGGATCTACAATGAGCAGTTCTTC
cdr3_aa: CASSVDSSGIYNEQFF

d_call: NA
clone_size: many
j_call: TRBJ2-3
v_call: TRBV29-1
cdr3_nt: TGCAGCGTTGTGCCCCGAGGTGGGGGAACCGATACGCAGTATTTT
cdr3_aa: CSVVPRGGGTDTQYF

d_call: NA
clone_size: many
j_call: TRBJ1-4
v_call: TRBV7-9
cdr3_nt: TGTGCCAGCAGCTTAAGTAGTCCCCTAGCCTCGGAACTGTTTTTT
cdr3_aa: CASSLSSPLASELFF

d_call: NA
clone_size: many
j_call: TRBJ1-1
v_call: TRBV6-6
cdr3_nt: TGTGCCAGCAGTTCCCAGGACTTCACTAACACTGAAGCTTTCTTT
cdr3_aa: CASSSQDFTNTEAFF